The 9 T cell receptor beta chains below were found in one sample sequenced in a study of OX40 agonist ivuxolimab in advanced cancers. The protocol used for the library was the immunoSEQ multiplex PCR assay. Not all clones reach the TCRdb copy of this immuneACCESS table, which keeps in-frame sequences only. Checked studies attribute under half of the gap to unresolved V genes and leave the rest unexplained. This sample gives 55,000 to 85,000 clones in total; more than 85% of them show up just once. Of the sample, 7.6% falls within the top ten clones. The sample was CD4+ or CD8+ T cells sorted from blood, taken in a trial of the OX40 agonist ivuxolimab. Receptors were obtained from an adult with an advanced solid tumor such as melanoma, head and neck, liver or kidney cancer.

CDR3 amino acids: CASRGGRGNTDTQYF. CDR3 sequence (DNA): TGTGCCAGTCGAGGGGGCAGGGGGAACACAGATACGCAGTATTTT. The rearrangement uses TRBV6-5 and TRBJ2-3; 7 nucleotides agree with TRBD1. The germline V gene has CDR1 MNHEY and CDR2 SVGAGI. CDR3 length: 15 amino acids. After removal of 9 bases from V and 2 bases from J, the junction contained 11 bases not matched to a gene.

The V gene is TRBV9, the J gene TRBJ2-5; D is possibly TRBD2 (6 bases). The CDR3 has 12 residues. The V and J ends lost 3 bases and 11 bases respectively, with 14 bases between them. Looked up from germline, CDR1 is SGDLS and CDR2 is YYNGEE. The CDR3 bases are TGTGCCAGCAGCGAGCAGGGTCGGGAGCAGTACTTC. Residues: CASSEQGREQYF.

CDR3 amino acids: CASSLGPPETQYF. CDR3 nucleotides: TGTGCCAGCAGTTTAGGGCCCCCAGAGACCCAGTACTTC. The chain couples TRBV27 to TRBJ2-5; D uncertain. The CDR3 extends over 13 amino acids. Trimming removed 2 bases from V and 4 bases from J, with 8 bases in between. Germline CDR1 reads MNHEY; CDR2 reads SMNVEV (reference sequence).

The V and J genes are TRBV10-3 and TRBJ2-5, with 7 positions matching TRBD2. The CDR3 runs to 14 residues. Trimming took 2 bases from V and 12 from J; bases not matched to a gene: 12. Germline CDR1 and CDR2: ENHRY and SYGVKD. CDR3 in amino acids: CAISEMWLADGEYF. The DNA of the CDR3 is TGTGCCATCAGTGAGATGTGGCTAGCGGACGGGGAGTACTTC.

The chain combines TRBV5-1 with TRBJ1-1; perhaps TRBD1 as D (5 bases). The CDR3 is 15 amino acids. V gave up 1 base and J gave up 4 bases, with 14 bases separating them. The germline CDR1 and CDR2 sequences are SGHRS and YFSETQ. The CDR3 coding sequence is TGCGCCAGCAGCTTGTTTGGGGCCGGAGGCACTGAAGCTTTCTTT. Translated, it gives CASSLFGAGGTEAFF.

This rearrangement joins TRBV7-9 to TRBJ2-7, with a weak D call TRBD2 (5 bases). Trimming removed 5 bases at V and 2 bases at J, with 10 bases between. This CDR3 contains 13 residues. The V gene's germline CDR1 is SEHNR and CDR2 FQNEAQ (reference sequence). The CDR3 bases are TGTGCCAGCAGCCTGGCGGGCCCCTACGAGCAGTACTTC. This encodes CASSLAGPYEQYF.

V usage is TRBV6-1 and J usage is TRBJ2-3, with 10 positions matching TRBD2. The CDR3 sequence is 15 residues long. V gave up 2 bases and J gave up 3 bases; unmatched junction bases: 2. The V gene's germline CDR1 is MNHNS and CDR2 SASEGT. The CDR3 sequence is CASSEPSGGTDTQYF. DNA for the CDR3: TGTGCCAGCAGTGAACCTAGCGGGGGAACAGATACGCAGTATTTT.

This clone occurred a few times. Here the CDR3 DNA reads TGTGCCAGCAGCGTGGGACAGGGGGGCTACGAGCAGTACTTC. This gives the protein CASSVGQGGYEQYF. The chain is built from TRBV7-9 and TRBJ2-7, with 11 bases matching TRBD1. CDR1 and CDR2 from the germline V gene are SEHNR and FQNEAQ (reference sequence). With V trimmed by 5 bases and J by 3 bases, 3 bases remained unmatched. This CDR3 spans 14 amino acids.

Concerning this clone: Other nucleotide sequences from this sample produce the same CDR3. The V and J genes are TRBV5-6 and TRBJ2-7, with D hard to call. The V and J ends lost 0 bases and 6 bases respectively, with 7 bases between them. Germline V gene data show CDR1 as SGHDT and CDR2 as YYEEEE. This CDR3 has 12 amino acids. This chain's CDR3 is CASSLGPGEQYF. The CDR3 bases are TGTGCCAGCAGCTTGGGTCCAGGCGAGCAGTACTTC.